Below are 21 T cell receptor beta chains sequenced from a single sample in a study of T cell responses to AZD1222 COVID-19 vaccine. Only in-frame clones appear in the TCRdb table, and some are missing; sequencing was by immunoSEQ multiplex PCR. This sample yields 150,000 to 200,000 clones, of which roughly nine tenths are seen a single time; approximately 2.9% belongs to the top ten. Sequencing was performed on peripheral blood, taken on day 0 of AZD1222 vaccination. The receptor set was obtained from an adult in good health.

The CDR3 sequence is CASSLRDRLGYTF. CDR3 coding DNA: TGCGCCAGCAGCTTAAGGGACCGCCTAGGCTACACCTTC. The gene calls are TRBV5-1 and TRBJ1-2; D is possibly TRBD1 (5 bases). CDR1 is SGHRS and CDR2 is YFSETQ in the germline V gene. The CDR3 loop spans 13 amino acids. V shed 2 bases and J shed 8 bases, with 13 bases lying between them.

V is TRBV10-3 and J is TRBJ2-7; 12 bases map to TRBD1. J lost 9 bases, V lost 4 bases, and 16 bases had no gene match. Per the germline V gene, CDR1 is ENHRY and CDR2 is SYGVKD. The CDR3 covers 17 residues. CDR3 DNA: TGTGCCATCAGTGGGAGAAACGGGACAGGGGGCCTACGTTTGCAGTACTTC. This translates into CAISGRNGTGGLRLQYF.

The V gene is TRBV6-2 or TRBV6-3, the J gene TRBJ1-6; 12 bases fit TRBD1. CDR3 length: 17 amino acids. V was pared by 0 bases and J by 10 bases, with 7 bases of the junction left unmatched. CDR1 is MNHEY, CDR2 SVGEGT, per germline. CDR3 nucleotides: TGTGCCAGCAGTTACTCACCGGGACAGGGGGCGCGGTCACCCCTCCACTTT. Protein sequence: CASSYSPGQGARSPLHF.

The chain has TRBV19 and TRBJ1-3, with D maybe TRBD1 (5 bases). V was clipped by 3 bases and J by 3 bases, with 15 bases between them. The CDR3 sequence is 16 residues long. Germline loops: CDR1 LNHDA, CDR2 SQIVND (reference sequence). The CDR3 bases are TGTGCCAGTAGTATTCCGAGGGGTCCTCTTGGAAACACCATATATTTT. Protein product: CASSIPRGPLGNTIYF.

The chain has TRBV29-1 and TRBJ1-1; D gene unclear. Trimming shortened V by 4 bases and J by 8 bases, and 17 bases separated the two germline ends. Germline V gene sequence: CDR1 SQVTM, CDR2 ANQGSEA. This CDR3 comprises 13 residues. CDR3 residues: CSVGLGWDSEAFF. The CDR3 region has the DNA TGCAGCGTTGGATTAGGGTGGGATTCCGAAGCTTTCTTT.

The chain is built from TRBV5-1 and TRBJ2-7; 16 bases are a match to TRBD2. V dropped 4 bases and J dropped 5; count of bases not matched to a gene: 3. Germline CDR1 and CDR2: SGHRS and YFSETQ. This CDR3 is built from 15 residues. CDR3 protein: CASSGTSGGADEQYF. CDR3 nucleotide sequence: TGCGCCAGCAGCGGGACTAGCGGGGGGGCGGACGAGCAGTACTTC. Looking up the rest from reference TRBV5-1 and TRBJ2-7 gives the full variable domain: KAGVTQTPRYLIKTRGQQVTLSCSPISGHRSVSWYQQTPGQGLQFLFEYFSETQRNKGNFPGRFSGRQFSNSRSEMNVSTLELGDSALYLCASSGTSGGADEQYFGPGTRLTVT.

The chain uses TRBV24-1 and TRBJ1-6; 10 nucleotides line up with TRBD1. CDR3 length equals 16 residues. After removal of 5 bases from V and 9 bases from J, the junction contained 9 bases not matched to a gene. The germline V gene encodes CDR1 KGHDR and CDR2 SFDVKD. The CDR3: CATSGTGGLVCSPLHF. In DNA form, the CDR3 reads TGTGCCACCAGTGGGACAGGGGGATTGGTTTGTTCACCCCTCCACTTT.

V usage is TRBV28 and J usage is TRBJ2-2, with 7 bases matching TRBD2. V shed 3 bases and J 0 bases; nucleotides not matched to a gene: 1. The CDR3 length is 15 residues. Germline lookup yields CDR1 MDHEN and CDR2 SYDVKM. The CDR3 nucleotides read TGTGCCAGCAGTTTGGCGGGGGCGAACACCGGGGAGCTGTTTTTT. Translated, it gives CASSLAGANTGELFF.

The CDR3 loop is CASSLGGTGSGTDTQYF. The CDR3 region has the DNA TGTGCCAGCAGCTTGGGAGGGACAGGGAGTGGTACAGATACGCAGTATTTT. V gene TRBV5-6 combines with J gene TRBJ2-3, with TRBD1 identical over 9 bases. V trimming: 0 bases; J trimming: 3 bases; junction bases outside the gene matches: 8. This CDR3 region has 17 residues. The germline gives CDR1 SGHDT, CDR2 YYEEEE.

The CDR3 DNA sequence: TGTGCCAGCAGGCCGGGACAGGGTAACGGAAAACTGTTTTTT. This gives the protein CASRPGQGNGKLFF. This sequence joins TRBV6-4 and TRBJ1-4, with 9 bases matching TRBD1. The V gene end was trimmed by 6 bases and the J gene end by 10 bases; junction bases not matched to a gene: 9. Germline lookup yields CDR1 MRHNA and CDR2 SNTAGT. This CDR3 has 14 residues.

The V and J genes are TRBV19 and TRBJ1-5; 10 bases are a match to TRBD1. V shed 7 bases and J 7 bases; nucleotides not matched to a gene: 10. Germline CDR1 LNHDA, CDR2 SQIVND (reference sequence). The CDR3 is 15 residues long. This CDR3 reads CASNHGTGVGQPQHF. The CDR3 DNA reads TGTGCCAGTAACCACGGGACAGGGGTTGGGCAGCCCCAGCATTTT.

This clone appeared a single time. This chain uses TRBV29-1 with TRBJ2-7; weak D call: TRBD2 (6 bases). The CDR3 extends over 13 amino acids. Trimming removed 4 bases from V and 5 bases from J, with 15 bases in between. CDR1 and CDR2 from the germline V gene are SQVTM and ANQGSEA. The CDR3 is CSVGPRGMDEQYF. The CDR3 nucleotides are TGCAGCGTTGGGCCCCGGGGGATGGACGAGCAGTACTTC.

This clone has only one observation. The CDR3 is CASSSGNQPQHF. Here the CDR3 DNA reads TGTGCCAGCAGTTCGGGCAATCAGCCCCAGCATTTT. The chain links TRBV6-2 or TRBV6-3 to TRBJ1-5; no clear D gene. Germline lookup yields CDR1 MNHEY and CDR2 SVGEGT. The CDR3 runs 12 residues. The V end was cut by 4 bases, the J end by 2 bases, with 3 bases between.

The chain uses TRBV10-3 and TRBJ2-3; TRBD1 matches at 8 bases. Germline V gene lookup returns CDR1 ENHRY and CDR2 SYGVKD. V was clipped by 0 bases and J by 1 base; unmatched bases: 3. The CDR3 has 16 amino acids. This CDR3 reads CAISESAGGGTDTQYF. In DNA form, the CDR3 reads TGTGCCATCAGTGAGTCGGCAGGGGGCGGCACAGATACGCAGTATTTT.

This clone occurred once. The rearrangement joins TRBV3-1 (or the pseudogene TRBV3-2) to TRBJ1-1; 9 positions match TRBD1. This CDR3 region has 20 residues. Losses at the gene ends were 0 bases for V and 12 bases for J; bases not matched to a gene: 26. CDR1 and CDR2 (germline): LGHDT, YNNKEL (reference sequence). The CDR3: CASSQDKEGGQGIIPFVTFF. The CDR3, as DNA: TGTGCCAGCAGCCAAGATAAAGAAGGCGGACAGGGGATAATTCCTTTTGTGACTTTCTTT.

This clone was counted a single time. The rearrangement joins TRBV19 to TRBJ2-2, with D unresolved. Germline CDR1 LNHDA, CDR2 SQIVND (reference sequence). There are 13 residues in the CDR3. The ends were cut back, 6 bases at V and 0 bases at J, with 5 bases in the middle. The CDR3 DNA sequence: TGTGCCAGTAGCGAAACGAACACCGGGGAGCTGTTTTTT. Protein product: CASSETNTGELFF.

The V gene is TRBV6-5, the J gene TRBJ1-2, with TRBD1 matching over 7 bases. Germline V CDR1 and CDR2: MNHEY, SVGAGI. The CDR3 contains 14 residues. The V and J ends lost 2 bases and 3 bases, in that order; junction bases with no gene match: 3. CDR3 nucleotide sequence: TGTGCCAGCAGTTACGGGACAGATTACTATGGCTACACCTTC. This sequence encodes CASSYGTDYYGYTF.

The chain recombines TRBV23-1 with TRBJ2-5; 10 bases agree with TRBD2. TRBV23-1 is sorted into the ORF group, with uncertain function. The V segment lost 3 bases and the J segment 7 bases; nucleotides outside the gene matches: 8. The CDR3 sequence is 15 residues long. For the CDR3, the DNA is TGCGCCAGCAGTCATTCTAGCGGGGGAACGGGGACCCAGTACTTC. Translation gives CASSHSSGGTGTQYF.

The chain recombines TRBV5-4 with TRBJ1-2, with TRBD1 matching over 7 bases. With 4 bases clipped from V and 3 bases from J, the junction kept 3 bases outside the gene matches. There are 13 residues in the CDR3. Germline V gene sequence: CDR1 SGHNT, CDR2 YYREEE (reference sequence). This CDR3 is CASSAGTDYGYTF. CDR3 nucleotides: TGTGCCAGCAGCGCCGGGACAGACTATGGCTACACCTTC.

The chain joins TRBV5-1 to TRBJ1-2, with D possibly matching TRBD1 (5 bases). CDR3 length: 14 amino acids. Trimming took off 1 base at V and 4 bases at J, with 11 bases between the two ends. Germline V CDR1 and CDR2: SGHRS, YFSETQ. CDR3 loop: CASSLRGGGYGYTF. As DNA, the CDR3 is TGCGCCAGCAGCTTGAGGGGCGGAGGCTATGGCTACACCTTC. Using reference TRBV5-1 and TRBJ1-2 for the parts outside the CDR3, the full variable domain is KAGVTQTPRYLIKTRGQQVTLSCSPISGHRSVSWYQQTPGQGLQFLFEYFSETQRNKGNFPGRFSGRQFSNSRSEMNVSTLELGDSALYLCASSLRGGGYGYTFGSGTRLTVV.

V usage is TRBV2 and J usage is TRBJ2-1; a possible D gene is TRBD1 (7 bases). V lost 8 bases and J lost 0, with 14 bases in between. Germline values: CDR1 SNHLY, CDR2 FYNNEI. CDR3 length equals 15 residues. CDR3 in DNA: TGTGCCAGCCTAACGGGGGACAGCTCCTACAATGAGCAGTTCTTC. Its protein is CASLTGDSSYNEQFF.